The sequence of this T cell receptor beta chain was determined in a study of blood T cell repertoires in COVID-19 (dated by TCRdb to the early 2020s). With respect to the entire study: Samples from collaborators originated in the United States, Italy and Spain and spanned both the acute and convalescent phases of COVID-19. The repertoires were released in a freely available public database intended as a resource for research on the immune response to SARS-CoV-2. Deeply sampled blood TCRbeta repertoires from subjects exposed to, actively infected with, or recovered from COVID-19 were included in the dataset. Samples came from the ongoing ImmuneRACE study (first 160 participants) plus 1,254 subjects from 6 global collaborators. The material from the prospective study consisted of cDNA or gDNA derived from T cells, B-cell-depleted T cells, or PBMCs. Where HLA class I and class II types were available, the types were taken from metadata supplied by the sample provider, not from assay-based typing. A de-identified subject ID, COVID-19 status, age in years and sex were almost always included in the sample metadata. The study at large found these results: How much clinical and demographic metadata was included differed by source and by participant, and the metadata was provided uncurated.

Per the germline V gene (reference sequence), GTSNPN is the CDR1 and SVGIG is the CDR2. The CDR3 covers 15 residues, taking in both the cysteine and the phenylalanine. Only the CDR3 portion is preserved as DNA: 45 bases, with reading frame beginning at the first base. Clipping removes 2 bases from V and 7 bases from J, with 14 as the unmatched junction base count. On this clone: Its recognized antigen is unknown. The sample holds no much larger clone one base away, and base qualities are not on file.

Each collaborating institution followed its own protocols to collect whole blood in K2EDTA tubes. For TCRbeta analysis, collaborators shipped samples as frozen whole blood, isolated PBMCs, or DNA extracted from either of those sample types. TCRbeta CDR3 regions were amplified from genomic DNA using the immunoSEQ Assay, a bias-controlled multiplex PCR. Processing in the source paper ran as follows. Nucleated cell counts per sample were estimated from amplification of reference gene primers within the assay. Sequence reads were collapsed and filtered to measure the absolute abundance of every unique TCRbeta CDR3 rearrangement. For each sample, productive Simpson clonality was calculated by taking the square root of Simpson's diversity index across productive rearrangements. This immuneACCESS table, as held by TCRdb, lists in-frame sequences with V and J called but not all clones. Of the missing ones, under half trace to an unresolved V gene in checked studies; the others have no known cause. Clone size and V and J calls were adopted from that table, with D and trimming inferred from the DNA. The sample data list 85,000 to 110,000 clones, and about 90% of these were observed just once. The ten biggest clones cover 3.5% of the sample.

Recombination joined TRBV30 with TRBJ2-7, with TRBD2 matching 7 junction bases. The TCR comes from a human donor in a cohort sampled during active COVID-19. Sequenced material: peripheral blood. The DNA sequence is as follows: TGTGCCTGGAGTCCTCCAGGACTAGGAGGTCGGGAGCAGTACTTC. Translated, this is CAWSPPGLGGREQYF.